A selection of T cell receptor beta chains follows, all from one sample in a study of memory CD4+ T cells and cytomegalovirus serostatus. The assay was immunoSEQ multiplex PCR, and TCRdb's table has in-frame clones only and misses some. The sample contains around 57,000 clones, about three quarters of which appear only once. Material for sequencing was memory CD4+ T cells from blood. The receptors stem from an adult in good health and CMV-seronegative. Some clones in this sample may be carry-over from other donors' samples. The CDR3 runs from the conserved cysteine through the conserved F or W. Each record gives: V gene, CDR3 protein.

>TRBV5-1
CASSNRQAQDTQYF
>TRBV4-1
CASSQRGRQGQGGYTF
>TRBV7-2
CASSSDRGYEKLFF
>TRBV7-2
CASSPSTINYGYTF
>TRBV4-3
CASSQGRPSEETQYF
>TRBV2
CASRAVGDRDQPQHF
>TRBV10-3
CAISESRLQGAQETQYF
>TRBV4-1
CASSPERTSQETQYF
>TRBV5-1
CASSLRDSTDTQYF
>TRBV6-5
CASSYGQFQYF
>TRBV5-4
CASSPGGQGEGTEAFF
>TRBV6-5
CASSHVAARQETQYF
>TRBV18
CASSLYQETQYF
>TRBV5-4
CASSTSLAGGRDSEQFF
>TRBV30
CAVGRGTSTEAFF
>TRBV5-6
CASSHGGNSPLHF
>TRBV28
CASSSPGHRRGGYTF
>TRBV4-1
CASSQDFPRGYTF